This is a list of T cell receptor beta chains from one sample in a study of Tregs in tolerant kidney transplant recipients. Using immunoSEQ multiplex PCR, the repertoire was profiled, and TCRdb retains in-frame clones only, with some absent. The profile shows about 5,600 clones, almost 90% of them singletons. The antigens these receptors bind are not known. The sequencing used Tregs from blood cultured with allogeneic cells, collected before the transplant. Receptors were obtained from a human patient who received a combined kidney and bone marrow transplant. The CDR3 runs from the conserved cysteine through the conserved F or W. A D gene is named only where the DNA matches it firmly. Clone size is stated in some rows and not others, as once, few, many or a class when expanded.

j_call: TRBJ2-1; clone_size: -; v_call: TRBV11-2; d_call: -; cdr3_nt: TGTGCCAGCAGCTCGGCTAGTCGGCGTTTTGGTGAGCAGTTCTTC; cdr3_aa: CASSSASRRFGEQFF
j_call: TRBJ2-1; clone_size: -; v_call: TRBV7-8; d_call: TRBD2; cdr3_nt: TGTGCCAGCAGCTTAGCTCCCGGGGGGGCCAATGAGCAGTTCTTC; cdr3_aa: CASSLAPGGANEQFF
j_call: TRBJ2-7; clone_size: once; v_call: TRBV28; d_call: TRBD2; cdr3_nt: TGTGCCAGCAGTTTAATTAGCGGGCGCTCCTACGAGCAGTACTTC; cdr3_aa: CASSLISGRSYEQYF
j_call: TRBJ2-2; clone_size: -; v_call: TRBV15; d_call: TRBD1; cdr3_nt: TGTGCCACCAGCCCGGGACAGGGGGCGCGGGGCACCGGGGAGCTGTTTTTT; cdr3_aa: CATSPGQGARGTGELFF
j_call: TRBJ2-4; clone_size: -; v_call: TRBV7-9; d_call: TRBD1; cdr3_nt: TGTGCCAGCAGTTGGGACAGGGGGTTTAACATTCAGTACTTC; cdr3_aa: CASSWDRGFNIQYF
j_call: TRBJ1-2; clone_size: -; v_call: TRBV2; d_call: TRBD1; cdr3_nt: TGTGCCAGCAGCGTCCCCCGGGACAGGTGGGGCTATGGCTACACCTTC; cdr3_aa: CASSVPRDRWGYGYTF
j_call: TRBJ1-2; clone_size: -; v_call: TRBV27; d_call: -; cdr3_nt: TGTGCCAGCAAACCGGCAGAAGACCCATACTATGGCTACACCTTC; cdr3_aa: CASKPAEDPYYGYTF
j_call: TRBJ1-5; clone_size: -; v_call: TRBV20-1; d_call: -; cdr3_nt: TGCAGTGCTAGTAGGGATCAGCCCCAGCATTTT; cdr3_aa: CSASRDQPQHF
j_call: TRBJ1-1; clone_size: -; v_call: TRBV2; d_call: -; cdr3_nt: TGTGCCAGCAGTCTCGGGACTGATCGCATGAACACTGAAGCTTTCTTT; cdr3_aa: CASSLGTDRMNTEAFF
j_call: TRBJ2-5; clone_size: -; v_call: TRBV5-6; d_call: TRBD1; cdr3_nt: TGTGCCAGCACCGGACAGGGGAACATGGGAGAGACCCAGTACTTC; cdr3_aa: CASTGQGNMGETQYF
j_call: TRBJ1-2; clone_size: -; v_call: TRBV5-4; d_call: -; cdr3_nt: TGTGCCAGCAGCTGGGTTGGGCAGGAGTACTATGGCTACACCTTC; cdr3_aa: CASSWVGQEYYGYTF
j_call: TRBJ2-7; clone_size: -; v_call: TRBV30; d_call: TRBD1; cdr3_nt: TGTGCCTGGAGTGGGGGTCGGGACAGGTTCTACGAGCAGTACTTC; cdr3_aa: CAWSGGRDRFYEQYF
j_call: TRBJ1-3; clone_size: -; v_call: TRBV5-6; d_call: -; cdr3_nt: TGTGCCAGCAGCTTGATGGGTTTGAAGTCTGGAAACACCATATATTTT; cdr3_aa: CASSLMGLKSGNTIYF
j_call: TRBJ2-1; clone_size: -; v_call: TRBV5-5; d_call: -; cdr3_nt: TGTGCCAGCAGCTCAATCGGGACTCCCCCGTCCAATGAGCAGTTCTTC; cdr3_aa: CASSSIGTPPSNEQFF
j_call: TRBJ2-1; clone_size: -; v_call: TRBV11-2; d_call: -; cdr3_nt: TGTGCCAGCAGCTCATTTGCAGCGAATGAGCAGTTCTTC; cdr3_aa: CASSSFAANEQFF
j_call: TRBJ2-3; clone_size: once; v_call: TRBV6-5; d_call: -; cdr3_nt: TGTGCCAGCAGTTACGGTCAAGGCCTCACAGATACGCAGTATTTT; cdr3_aa: CASSYGQGLTDTQYF
j_call: TRBJ2-1; clone_size: -; v_call: TRBV6-6; d_call: -; cdr3_nt: TGTGCCAGCAGGCTGGACAGACACTGGCTCTTC; cdr3_aa: CASRLDRHWLF
j_call: TRBJ2-1; clone_size: -; v_call: TRBV2; d_call: TRBD2; cdr3_nt: TGTGCCAGCAGTGACCAGCGGGGGGGCTACAATGAGCAGTTCTTC; cdr3_aa: CASSDQRGGYNEQFF
j_call: TRBJ1-2; clone_size: -; v_call: TRBV25-1; d_call: TRBD1; cdr3_nt: TGTGCCAGCAGTAGGGGGGACAGGGCAGCTAACTATGGCTACACCTTC; cdr3_aa: CASSRGDRAANYGYTF
j_call: TRBJ2-3; clone_size: once; v_call: TRBV6-5; d_call: TRBD1; cdr3_nt: TGTGCCAGCGGGGACAGTTGGGGGGATACGCAGTATTTT; cdr3_aa: CASGDSWGDTQYF
j_call: TRBJ2-1; clone_size: -; v_call: TRBV10-3; d_call: TRBD2; cdr3_nt: TGTGCCATCAGTGAGTCCTTCGGGGGGGGCAATGAGCAGTTCTTC; cdr3_aa: CAISESFGGGNEQFF
j_call: TRBJ1-6; clone_size: -; v_call: TRBV5-4; d_call: -; cdr3_nt: TGTGCCAGCAGCTTGGCCGGACAATCACCCCTCCACTTT; cdr3_aa: CASSLAGQSPLHF
j_call: TRBJ2-7; clone_size: -; v_call: TRBV7-2; d_call: TRBD1; cdr3_nt: TGTGCCAGCAGCTTAGGAGGGGGCTTCTCCTACGAGCAGTACTTC; cdr3_aa: CASSLGGGFSYEQYF
j_call: TRBJ2-2; clone_size: -; v_call: TRBV30; d_call: -; cdr3_nt: TGTGCCTGGAGTACGACCTATTTGAACACCGGGGAGCTGTTTTTT; cdr3_aa: CAWSTTYLNTGELFF
j_call: TRBJ1-4; clone_size: -; v_call: TRBV7-5; d_call: -; cdr3_nt: TGTGTCAGAAGCTCAGGACAGCCGAAGTTGGCTAATGAAAAACTGTTTTTT; cdr3_aa: CVRSSGQPKLANEKLFF
j_call: TRBJ2-1; clone_size: -; v_call: TRBV5-4; d_call: TRBD2; cdr3_nt: TGTGCCAGCAGCTTGGTTTTAGCGGGGGCCAGTGAGCAGTTCTTC; cdr3_aa: CASSLVLAGASEQFF
j_call: TRBJ1-2; clone_size: few; v_call: TRBV6-5; d_call: TRBD1; cdr3_nt: TGTGCCAGCAGAGACAGGGTTACTAACTATGGCTACACCTTC; cdr3_aa: CASRDRVTNYGYTF
j_call: TRBJ2-5; clone_size: -; v_call: TRBV29-1; d_call: TRBD2; cdr3_nt: TGCAGCGTTCTCTCACCGGGGGGACGAGAGACCCAGTACTTC; cdr3_aa: CSVLSPGGRETQYF
j_call: TRBJ2-5; clone_size: -; v_call: TRBV2; d_call: TRBD2; cdr3_nt: TGTGCCAGCAGCCTAGGGACTAGCGGGGGGGCCGGGACCCAGTACTTC; cdr3_aa: CASSLGTSGGAGTQYF
j_call: TRBJ1-1; clone_size: -; v_call: TRBV29-1; d_call: -; cdr3_nt: TGCAGCGCTTCGGACAGGAACACTGAAGCTTTCTTT; cdr3_aa: CSASDRNTEAFF
j_call: TRBJ1-5; clone_size: few; v_call: TRBV6-5; d_call: -; cdr3_nt: TGTGCCAGCAGTTACTCCAGGTGGCAGCCCCAGCATTTT; cdr3_aa: CASSYSRWQPQHF
j_call: TRBJ1-3; clone_size: -; v_call: TRBV5-1; d_call: -; cdr3_nt: TGCGCCAGCAGCTGGGGCTCTGGAAACACCATATATTTT; cdr3_aa: CASSWGSGNTIYF
j_call: TRBJ1-1; clone_size: -; v_call: TRBV6-1; d_call: TRBD1; cdr3_nt: TGTGCCAGCAGTGAACGGGACAGGCGCAGGGTTAACGCTGAAGCTTTCTTT; cdr3_aa: CASSERDRRRVNAEAFF
j_call: TRBJ1-1; clone_size: -; v_call: TRBV2; d_call: -; cdr3_nt: TGTGCCAGCAGTGATGGGGGGGCGCCTGACACTGAAGCTTTCTTT; cdr3_aa: CASSDGGAPDTEAFF
j_call: TRBJ2-7; clone_size: -; v_call: TRBV30; d_call: -; cdr3_nt: TGTGCCTGGCCCTGGAAGGACAGTGTGGGAGAGCAGTACTTC; cdr3_aa: CAWPWKDSVGEQYF
j_call: TRBJ2-3; clone_size: -; v_call: TRBV10-1; d_call: -; cdr3_nt: TGCGCGCCGCGGGCCGTCAGGAGCCACCCCACAGATACGCAGTATTTT; cdr3_aa: CAPRAVRSHPTDTQYF
j_call: TRBJ2-2; clone_size: -; v_call: TRBV7-8; d_call: -; cdr3_nt: TGTGCCAGCAGCCCTTACACCGGGGAGCTGTTTTTT; cdr3_aa: CASSPYTGELFF
j_call: TRBJ1-5; clone_size: -; v_call: TRBV29-1; d_call: -; cdr3_nt: TGCAGCGTTGAAGCGGGTCGGAGGGACATTAACAATCAGCCCCAGCATTTT; cdr3_aa: CSVEAGRRDINNQPQHF
j_call: TRBJ2-1; clone_size: -; v_call: TRBV7-9; d_call: -; cdr3_nt: TGTGCCAGCAGCTTGAGGAGGGGGAGCTCCTACAATGAGCAGTTCTTC; cdr3_aa: CASSLRRGSSYNEQFF
j_call: TRBJ2-2; clone_size: -; v_call: TRBV7-2; d_call: TRBD2; cdr3_nt: TGTGCCAGCAGCTTCTGGCGGGGGTCTGTCACCGGGGAGCTGTTTTTT; cdr3_aa: CASSFWRGSVTGELFF
j_call: TRBJ1-2; clone_size: -; v_call: TRBV4-1; d_call: -; cdr3_nt: TGCGCCAGCAGCCAAGAGAACAGGGTGGGTGGCTACACCTTC; cdr3_aa: CASSQENRVGGYTF
j_call: TRBJ1-1; clone_size: -; v_call: TRBV4-2; d_call: TRBD1; cdr3_nt: TGTGCCAGCAGCCCCCAACAGGGGGCTTGGGGCACTGAAGCTTTCTTT; cdr3_aa: CASSPQQGAWGTEAFF
j_call: TRBJ2-1; clone_size: -; v_call: TRBV6-6; d_call: TRBD1; cdr3_nt: TGTGCCAGCATACTCCAGGGGGTAAAAAATGAGCAGTTCTTC; cdr3_aa: CASILQGVKNEQFF
j_call: TRBJ2-7; clone_size: -; v_call: TRBV19; d_call: -; cdr3_nt: TGTGCCAGTAGAAACGGCTACGAGCAGTACTTC; cdr3_aa: CASRNGYEQYF
j_call: TRBJ2-2; clone_size: -; v_call: TRBV10-3; d_call: -; cdr3_nt: TGTGCCTCCACTAGTCCCCAGAGCACCGGGGAGCTGTTTTTT; cdr3_aa: CASTSPQSTGELFF
j_call: TRBJ2-5; clone_size: once; v_call: TRBV7-2; d_call: TRBD2; cdr3_nt: TGTGCCAGCAGCTTAGGACTAGCGGGATTGGAGACCCAGTACTTC; cdr3_aa: CASSLGLAGLETQYF
j_call: TRBJ1-4; clone_size: -; v_call: TRBV27; d_call: TRBD1; cdr3_nt: TGTGCCAGCAGTTTAGTATGGCAGGGGGCCTCCTTTGAAAAACTGTTTTTT; cdr3_aa: CASSLVWQGASFEKLFF
j_call: TRBJ1-1; clone_size: -; v_call: TRBV5-1; d_call: -; cdr3_nt: TGCGCCAGCAGCTTGGCCCGGGAGGGGTCCACTGAAGCTTTCTTT; cdr3_aa: CASSLAREGSTEAFF
j_call: TRBJ2-3; clone_size: -; v_call: TRBV28; d_call: -; cdr3_nt: TGTGCCAGCAGGACATATATAGGGTATTCGGAGACAGATACGCAGTATTTT; cdr3_aa: CASRTYIGYSETDTQYF
j_call: TRBJ2-7; clone_size: few; v_call: TRBV7-8; d_call: -; cdr3_nt: TGTGCCAGCAGCTTAAAGAGAGCCTACGAGCAGTACTTC; cdr3_aa: CASSLKRAYEQYF